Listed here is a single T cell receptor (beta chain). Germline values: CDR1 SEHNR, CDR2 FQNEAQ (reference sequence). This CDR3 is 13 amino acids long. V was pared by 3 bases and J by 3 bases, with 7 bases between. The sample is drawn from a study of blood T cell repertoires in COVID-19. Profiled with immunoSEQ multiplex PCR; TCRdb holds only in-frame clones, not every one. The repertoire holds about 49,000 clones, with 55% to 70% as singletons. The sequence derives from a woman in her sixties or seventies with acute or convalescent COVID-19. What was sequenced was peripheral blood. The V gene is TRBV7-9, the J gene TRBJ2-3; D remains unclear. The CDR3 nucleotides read TGTGCCAGCAGCTTTCTCGAGACAGATACGCAGTATTTT. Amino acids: CASSFLETDTQYF. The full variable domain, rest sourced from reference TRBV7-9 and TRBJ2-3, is DTGVSQNPRHKITKRGQNVTFRCDPISEHNRLYWYRQTLGQGPEFLTYFQNEAQLEKSRLLSDRFSAERPKGSFSTLEIQRTEQGDSAMYLCASSFLETDTQYFGPGTRLTVL.